This T cell receptor (beta chain) is drawn from a study of human T cells and chemical hapten exposure. On the study more broadly: On the upper back, patch tests were applied with 0.01% DPC and read at 6 days.

TCRdb reprocessed the RACE reads with MiXCR, giving one entry per CDR3 protein. The data show 75,000 to 100,000 distinct CDR3 sequences, with about 10% seen just once and roughly 3.6% held by the top ten. The time point was: patch test 1, 2 weeks after DPC sensitization. Noted treatment: therapeutic diphenylcyclopropenone sensitization with weekly scalp DPC. Donation of samples came from alopecia patients who were 18 to 70 years old and suitable for DPC. Total RNA was extracted from unfractionated whole blood. This clonotype was detected ten times or more. Looked up from germline, CDR1 is WSHSY and CDR2 is SAAADI. CDR3 size: 12 residues. V shed 0 bases and J shed 4 bases, with 3 bases lying between them.

The sequence was collected from a woman in her sixties with alopecia areata. Some clones in this sample may be carry-over from other donors' samples. Sequencing used whole blood, obtained in connection with sensitization to the hapten diphenylcyclopropenone (DPC). V and J are TRBV10-2 and TRBJ1-1; D remains unclear. The CDR3 DNA follows: TGCGCCAGCAGTGAGTCAAGCACTGAAGCTTTCTTT. Protein: CASSESSTEAFF.